This T cell receptor (beta chain) was retrieved from a study of blood T cell repertoires in COVID-19. Looking at the study overall: Donors in the United States, Italy and Spain gave samples during acute or convalescent COVID-19. PBMCs, B-cell-depleted T cells, or T cells provided the cDNA or gDNA that made up the material.

V gave up 5 bases and J gave up 4 bases; unmatched junction bases: 6. Germline V gives CDR1 SGHAT, CDR2 FQNNGV. The CDR3 is 14 amino acids. Original analysis: Amplifying reference gene primers gave estimates of nucleated cell counts. Here immunoSEQ multiplex PCR was the method, and the copy in TCRdb shows in-frame clones only, minus some. Clone size and V and J calls were adopted from that table, with D and trimming inferred from the DNA. The sample includes 150,000 to 200,000 clones, more than 70% of them seen just once. V gene TRBV11-2 combines with J gene TRBJ2-3; 7 nucleotides match TRBD2. The sequenced material came from peripheral blood. The clonotype originates from a human donor in a cohort sampled during active COVID-19. The CDR3 sequence is CASSLGLVSDTQYF. In DNA, the CDR3 is TGTGCCAGCAGCCTCGGACTAGTATCAGATACGCAGTATTTT.